One T cell receptor (beta chain) is described in this entry. Its target is not known. These data are taken from a study of T-cell memory formation after mild COVID-19. General study findings and limits: A subset of responding clones appeared in pre-infection memory, suggesting cross-reactive memory joined.

Germline loops: CDR1 SGHRS, CDR2 YFSETQ. The length of the CDR3 is 12 residues. V lost 2 bases, J lost 10 bases, and 9 bases lay in between. The 5'RACE method, run with constant-segment primers, produced TCR alpha and TCR beta cDNA libraries (carrying sample barcodes and UMIs). TCRdb re-derived calls from the 5' RACE reads in MiXCR, one entry per CDR3 protein. The sample includes 550,000 to 600,000 distinct CDR3 sequences, about 18% of them seen just once. The rearrangement joins TRBV5-1 to TRBJ2-2; TRBD1 is a possible D gene (5 bases). Sequenced input: PBMCs or a T cell subset sorted from them (not recorded which). The clonotype originates from an adult woman who had mild COVID-19 (a few samples of this study predate the infection). Cell type and time point are not known. DNA for the CDR3: TGCGCCAGCAGCTTTGACAGATCGGAGCTGTTTTTT. Translation: CASSFDRSELFF.